This entry features one T cell receptor beta chain sequence. As yet, its antigen is unknown. These data belong to a study of T cell responses to AZD1222 COVID-19 vaccine. Study context: Pooling was applied to second doses at about 4 or about 12 weeks. Points from the study as a whole: Mostly white British, mostly female donors; authors suggested clonal diversity may be underestimated. A rise in Spike-specific TCR breadth and depth followed two AZD1222 doses. There were repertoire samples only from the period after the peak T cell response.

The germline CDR1 and CDR2 sequences are MNHEY and SMNVEV (reference sequence). V shed 3 bases and J 1 base; nucleotides not matched to a gene: 10. The CDR3 contains 19 residues. Measured with immunoSEQ multiplex PCR; TCRdb has only the in-frame clones, and not every one. The table lists some 130,000 clones, roughly 90% of them singletons. The sample consisted of peripheral blood, taken on day 0 of AZD1222 vaccination. The sequence was collected from an adult in good health. The gene calls are TRBV27 and TRBJ2-6; 9 bases match TRBD1. The CDR3 sequence: CASSFPAGQGDSGANVLTF. As DNA, the CDR3 is TGTGCCAGCAGTTTTCCCGCGGGACAGGGAGATTCTGGGGCCAACGTCCTGACTTTC.